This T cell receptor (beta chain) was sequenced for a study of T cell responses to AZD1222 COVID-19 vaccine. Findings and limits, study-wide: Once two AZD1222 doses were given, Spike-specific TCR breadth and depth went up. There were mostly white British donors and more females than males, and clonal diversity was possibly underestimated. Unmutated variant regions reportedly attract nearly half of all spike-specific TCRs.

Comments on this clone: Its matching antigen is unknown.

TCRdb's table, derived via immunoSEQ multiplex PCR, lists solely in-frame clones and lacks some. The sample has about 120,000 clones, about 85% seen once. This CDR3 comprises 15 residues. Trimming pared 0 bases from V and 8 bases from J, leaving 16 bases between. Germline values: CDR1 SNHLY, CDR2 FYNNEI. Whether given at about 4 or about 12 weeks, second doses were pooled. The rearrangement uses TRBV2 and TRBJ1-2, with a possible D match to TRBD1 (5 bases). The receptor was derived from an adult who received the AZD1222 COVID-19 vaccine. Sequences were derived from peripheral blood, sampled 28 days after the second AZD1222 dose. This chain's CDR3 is CASSEARGGSGGYTF. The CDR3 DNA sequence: TGTGCCAGCAGTGAAGCGCGGGGCGGATCAGGGGGCTACACCTTC. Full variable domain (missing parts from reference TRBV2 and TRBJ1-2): EPEVTQTPSHQVTQMGQEVILRCVPISNHLYFYWYRQILGQKVEFLVSFYNNEISEKSEIFDDQFSVERPDGSNFTLKIRSTKLEDSAMYFCASSEARGGSGGYTFGSGTRLTVV.